The TCR beta chain under discussion was sequenced for a study of cytomegalovirus exposure and HLA in healthy donors. The wider study: An analysis done earlier identified approximately 120 million unique TCR beta sequences from 190 million or so T cells. Whole-study results and caveats: Excluded: some indistinguishable V segments such as TRBV6-2 and TRBV6-3. Researchers reported that a few CMV-associated chains were confirmed in vitro as CMV antigen-specific.

About this clone: Its antigen is unidentified.

The germline CDR1 and CDR2 sequences are MNHNS and SASEGT. This CDR3 region has 14 residues. V lost 2 bases, J lost 2 bases, and 8 bases lay in between. PCR involved 60 Vbeta and 13 Jbeta primers. Original data processing: Roughly 12 million shared chains were among around 80 million unique TCR beta chains counted in a later analysis. Assay used: immunoSEQ multiplex PCR; TCRdb lists only in-frame clones, some missing. That table gives V, J and clone size, and the DNA gave D and trimming. The sample carries 150,000 to 200,000 clones, roughly 82% recorded once. This TCR was sampled from a man aged 45-65 years in good health and CMV-seropositive. This chain uses TRBV6-1 with TRBJ2-3; the D is unclear. The sequenced sample consisted of PBMCs. CDR3 DNA: TGTGCCAGCAGTGAAACTAAGGCCACAGATACGCAGTATTTT. Translation gives CASSETKATDTQYF.